The entry below gives a single T cell receptor beta chain sequence along with its context. This sample was taken from a study of CD8 T cells in Susac syndrome. The V gene end was trimmed by 0 bases and the J gene end by 9 bases; junction bases not matched to a gene: 8. The CDR3 has 15 residues. CDR1 is SQVTM, CDR2 ANQGSEA, per germline. Matching for age and sex applied to the controls, who were healthy donors. A quantity of roughly 0.5 to 1 ug RNA underwent reverse transcription using random hexamers. The authors amplified TCR beta CDR3 across 54 Vbeta and 13 Jbeta using immunoSEQ multiplex PCR. Using its own MiXCR run on the immunoSEQ multiplex PCR reads, TCRdb lists one record per CDR3 protein. The table records 150,000 to 200,000 distinct CDR3 sequences, approximately 94% of them present only once.

The gene calls are TRBV29-1 and TRBJ2-1; TRBD2 agrees at 10 bases. The sequence was collected from a human donor in good health. The sample was CD4+ T cells from PBMCs. CDR3 DNA: TGCAGCGTTGAAGAGGCAGCGGGGGGGCAGGGTGAGCAGTTCTTC. Amino acid sequence: CSVEEAAGGQGEQFF.